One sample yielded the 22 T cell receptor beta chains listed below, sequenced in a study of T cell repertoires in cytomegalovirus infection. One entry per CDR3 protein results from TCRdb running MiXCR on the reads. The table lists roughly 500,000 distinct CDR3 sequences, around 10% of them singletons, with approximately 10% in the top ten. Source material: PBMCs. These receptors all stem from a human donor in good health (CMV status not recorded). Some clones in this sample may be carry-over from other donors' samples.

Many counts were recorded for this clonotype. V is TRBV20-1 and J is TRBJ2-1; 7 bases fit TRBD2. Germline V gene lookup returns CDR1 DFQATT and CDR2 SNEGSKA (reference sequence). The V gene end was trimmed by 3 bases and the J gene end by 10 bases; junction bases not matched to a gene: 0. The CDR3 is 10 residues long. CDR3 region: CSASGGEQFF. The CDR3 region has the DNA TGCAGTGCTAGCGGGGGGGAGCAGTTCTTC.

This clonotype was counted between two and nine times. The CDR3 DNA follows: TGCAGTGCTAGAGATCGGACCCGGACGGAGACCCAGTACTTC. As protein: CSARDRTRTETQYF. This rearrangement joins TRBV20-1 to TRBJ2-5; no clear D. The CDR3 is 14 amino acids. V lost 0 bases and J lost 5, with 13 bases in between. CDR1 is DFQATT, CDR2 SNEGSKA, per germline (reference sequence).

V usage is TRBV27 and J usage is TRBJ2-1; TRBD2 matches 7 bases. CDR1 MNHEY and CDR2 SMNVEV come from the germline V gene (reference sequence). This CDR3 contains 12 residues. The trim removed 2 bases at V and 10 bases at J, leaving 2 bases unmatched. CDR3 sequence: CASSLKAGEQFF. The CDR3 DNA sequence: TGTGCCAGCAGTTTAAAAGCGGGAGAGCAGTTCTTC.

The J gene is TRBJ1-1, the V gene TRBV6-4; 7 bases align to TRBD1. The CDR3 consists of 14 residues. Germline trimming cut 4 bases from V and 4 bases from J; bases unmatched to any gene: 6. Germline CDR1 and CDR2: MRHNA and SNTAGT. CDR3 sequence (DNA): TGTGCCAGCAGTGTCGACAGGGTGAGCACTGAAGCTTTCTTT. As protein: CASSVDRVSTEAFF.

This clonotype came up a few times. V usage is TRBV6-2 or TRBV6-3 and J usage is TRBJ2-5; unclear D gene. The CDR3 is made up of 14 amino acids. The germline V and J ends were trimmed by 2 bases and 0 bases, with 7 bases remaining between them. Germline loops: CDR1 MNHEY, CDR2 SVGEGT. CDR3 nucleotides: TGTGCCAGCAGTTACCCCCCCGACCAAGAGACCCAGTACTTC. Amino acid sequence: CASSYPPDQETQYF.

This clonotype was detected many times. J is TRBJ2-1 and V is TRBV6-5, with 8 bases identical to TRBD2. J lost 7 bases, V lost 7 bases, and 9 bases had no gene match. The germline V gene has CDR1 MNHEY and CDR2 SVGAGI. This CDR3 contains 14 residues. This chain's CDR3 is CASTTGLAHNEQFF. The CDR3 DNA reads TGTGCCAGCACCACAGGACTAGCCCATAATGAGCAGTTCTTC.

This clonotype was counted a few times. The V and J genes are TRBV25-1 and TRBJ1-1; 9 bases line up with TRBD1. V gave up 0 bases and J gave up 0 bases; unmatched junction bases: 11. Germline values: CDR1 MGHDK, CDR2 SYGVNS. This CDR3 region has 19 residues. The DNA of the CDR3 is TGTGCCAGCAGTGAATATATTCCCGGGACAGGGCCTGTGAACACTGAAGCTTTCTTT. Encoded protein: CASSEYIPGTGPVNTEAFF.

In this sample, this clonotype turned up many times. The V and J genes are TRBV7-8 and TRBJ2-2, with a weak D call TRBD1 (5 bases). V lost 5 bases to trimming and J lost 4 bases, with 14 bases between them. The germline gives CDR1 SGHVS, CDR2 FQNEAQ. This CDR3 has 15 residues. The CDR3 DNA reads TGTGCCAGCAGCCGCTTCAGGGATTTCACCGGGGAGCTGTTTTTT. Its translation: CASSRFRDFTGELFF.

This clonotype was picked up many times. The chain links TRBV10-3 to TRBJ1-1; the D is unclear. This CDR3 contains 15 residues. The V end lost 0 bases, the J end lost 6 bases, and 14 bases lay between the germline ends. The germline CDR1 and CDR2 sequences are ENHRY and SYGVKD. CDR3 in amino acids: CAISESLGKSPEAFF. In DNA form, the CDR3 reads TGTGCCATCAGTGAGTCGCTAGGGAAGAGTCCTGAAGCTTTCTTT.

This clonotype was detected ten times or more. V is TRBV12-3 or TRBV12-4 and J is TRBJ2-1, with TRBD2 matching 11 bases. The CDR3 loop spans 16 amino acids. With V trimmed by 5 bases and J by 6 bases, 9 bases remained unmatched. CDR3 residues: CASSPTSGSFGNEQFF. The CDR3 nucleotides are TGTGCCAGCAGTCCAACTAGCGGGAGTTTCGGCAATGAGCAGTTCTTC.

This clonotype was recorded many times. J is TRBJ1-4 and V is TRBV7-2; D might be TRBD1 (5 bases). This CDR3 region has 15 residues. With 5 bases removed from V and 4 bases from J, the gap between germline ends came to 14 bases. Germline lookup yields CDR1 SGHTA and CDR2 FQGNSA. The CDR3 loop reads CASSLQGLDNEKLFF. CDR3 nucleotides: TGTGCCAGCAGCCTCCAGGGTCTCGATAATGAAAAACTGTTTTTT.

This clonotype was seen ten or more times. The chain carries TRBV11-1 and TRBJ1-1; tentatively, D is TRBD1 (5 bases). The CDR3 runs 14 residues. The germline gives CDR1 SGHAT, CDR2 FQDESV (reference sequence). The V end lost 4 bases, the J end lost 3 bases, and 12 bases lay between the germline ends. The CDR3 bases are TGTGCCAGCAGCTCGGACAAAGGGTACACTGAAGCTTTCTTT. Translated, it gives CASSSDKGYTEAFF.

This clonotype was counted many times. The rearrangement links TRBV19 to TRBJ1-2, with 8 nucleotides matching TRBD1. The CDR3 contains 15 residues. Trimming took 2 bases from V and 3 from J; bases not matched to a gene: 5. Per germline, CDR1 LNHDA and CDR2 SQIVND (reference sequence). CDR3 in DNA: TGTGCCAGTAGTATAAGGCCAGGGGGCGACTATGGCTACACCTTC. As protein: CASSIRPGGDYGYTF.

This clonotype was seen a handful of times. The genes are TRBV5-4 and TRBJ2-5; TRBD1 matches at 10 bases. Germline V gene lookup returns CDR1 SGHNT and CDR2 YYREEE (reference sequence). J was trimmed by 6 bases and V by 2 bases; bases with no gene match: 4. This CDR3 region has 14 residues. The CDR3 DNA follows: TGTGCCAGCAGCTTCCGGGACAGGGGACAGACCCAGTACTTC. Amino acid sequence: CASSFRDRGQTQYF. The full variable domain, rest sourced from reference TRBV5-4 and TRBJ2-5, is ETGVTQSPTHLIKTRGQQVTLRCSSQSGHNTVSWYQQALGQGPQFIFQYYREEENGRGNFPPRFSGLQFPNYSSELNVNALELDDSALYLCASSFRDRGQTQYFGPGTRLLVL.

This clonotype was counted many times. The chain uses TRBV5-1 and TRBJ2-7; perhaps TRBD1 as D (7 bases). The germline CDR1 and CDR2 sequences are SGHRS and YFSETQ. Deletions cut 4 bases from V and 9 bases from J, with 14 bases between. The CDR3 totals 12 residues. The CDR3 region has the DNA TGCGCCAGCAGCACCGACAGGGAGGCGCAGTACTTC. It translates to CASSTDREAQYF. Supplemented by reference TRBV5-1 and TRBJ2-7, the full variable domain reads KAGVTQTPRYLIKTRGQQVTLSCSPISGHRSVSWYQQTPGQGLQFLFEYFSETQRNKGNFPGRFSGRQFSNSRSEMNVSTLELGDSALYLCASSTDREAQYFGPGTRLTVT.

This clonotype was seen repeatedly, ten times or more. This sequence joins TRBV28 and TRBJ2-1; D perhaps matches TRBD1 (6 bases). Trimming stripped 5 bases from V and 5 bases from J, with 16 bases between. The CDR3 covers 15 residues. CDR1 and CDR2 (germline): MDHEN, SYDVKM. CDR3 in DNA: TGTGCCAGCAGTCCCCTTGGGGGCATCAACAATGAGCAGTTCTTC. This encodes CASSPLGGINNEQFF.

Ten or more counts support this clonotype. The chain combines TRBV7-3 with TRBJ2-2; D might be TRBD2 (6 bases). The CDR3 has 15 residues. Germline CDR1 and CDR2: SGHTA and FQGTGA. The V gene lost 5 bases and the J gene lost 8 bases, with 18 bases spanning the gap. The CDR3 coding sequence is TGTGCCAGCAGCCCCCAAGGCGGGGAAGGGGGGGAGCTGTTTTTT. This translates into CASSPQGGEGGELFF.

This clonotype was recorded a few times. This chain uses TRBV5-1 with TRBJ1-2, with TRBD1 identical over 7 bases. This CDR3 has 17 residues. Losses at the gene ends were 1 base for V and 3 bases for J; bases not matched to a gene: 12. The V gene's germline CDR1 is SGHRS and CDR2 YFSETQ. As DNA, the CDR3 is TGCGCCAGCAGCTTGTGGATTCGACAGGGATTGGACTATGGCTACACCTTC. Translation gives CASSLWIRQGLDYGYTF.

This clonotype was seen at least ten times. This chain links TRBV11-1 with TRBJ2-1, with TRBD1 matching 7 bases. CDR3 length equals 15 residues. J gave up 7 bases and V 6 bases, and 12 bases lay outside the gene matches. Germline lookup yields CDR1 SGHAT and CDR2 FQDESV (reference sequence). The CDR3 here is CASSSTRDRANEQFF. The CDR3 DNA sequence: TGTGCCAGCAGTTCAACCCGCGACAGGGCGAATGAGCAGTTCTTC.

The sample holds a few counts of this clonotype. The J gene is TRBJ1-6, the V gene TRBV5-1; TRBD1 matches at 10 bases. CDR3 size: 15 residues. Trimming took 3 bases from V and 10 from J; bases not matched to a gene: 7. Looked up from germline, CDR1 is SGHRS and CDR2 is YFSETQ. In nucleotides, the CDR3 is TGCGCCAGCAGCTCATCCGGGACAGGGGTCTCACCCCTCCACTTT. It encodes CASSSSGTGVSPLHF.

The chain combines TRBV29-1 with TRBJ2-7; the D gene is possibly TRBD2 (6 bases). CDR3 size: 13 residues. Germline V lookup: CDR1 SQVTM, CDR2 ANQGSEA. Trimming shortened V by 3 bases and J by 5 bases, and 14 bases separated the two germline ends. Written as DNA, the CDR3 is TGCAGCGTTGACACGGGAGTCAACGACGAGCAGTACTTC. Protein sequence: CSVDTGVNDEQYF.

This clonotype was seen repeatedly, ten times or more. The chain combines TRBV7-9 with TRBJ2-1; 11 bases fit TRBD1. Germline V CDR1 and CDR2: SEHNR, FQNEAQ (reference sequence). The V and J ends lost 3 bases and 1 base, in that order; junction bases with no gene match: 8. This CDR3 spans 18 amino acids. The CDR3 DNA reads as TGTGCCAGCAGCTTCTGGACAGGGGGCCGTTTTTCCTACAATGAGCAGTTCTTC. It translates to CASSFWTGGRFSYNEQFF.